This TCR beta chain was captured by sequencing in a study of shared clonotypes between healthy human individuals (dated by TCRdb to the early 2020s). About the investigation overall: The cohort comprised two women and three men aged 18 to 49 years. For each donor, CD4 naive and CD4 memory were each given three plates, CD8 naive was given two plates, and CD8 memory was given one plate. To estimate repertoire size and how much clonotype sharing occurs between individuals, the study deeply sequenced the blood TCR repertoires of 5 or 6 healthy adults. To increase sequencing depth and limit assay-specific biases, different laboratories used diverse techniques to prepare libraries and sequence TCR repertoires. Per donor, leukapheresis produced somewhere between about 0.9 and 10 billion PBMCs.

The donors were healthy, HIV-negative adults who had no recently reported acute infections or vaccinations. Every donor was a Caucasian adult living in Nashville, Tennessee, USA. CD4+ T cells were enriched through magnetic negative selection, after which naive cells were positively selected on CD45RA and the remaining negative fraction served as the memory subset. Blood was obtained by leukapheresis, after which PBMCs were separated by Ficoll-Histopaque density gradient centrifugation and cryopreserved in liquid nitrogen vapor phase. Purity and quantity of every magnetically sorted T cell population were checked by analytical flow cytometry. Each sorted fraction had its genomic DNA isolated and then quantified by UV absorbance on a Nanodrop 2000c. Overall study results and their limits: Pairwise subsampling indicated that sequencing depth was expected to affect the degree of clonotype sharing among donors. Because the study included a small number of donors, the genetic and exposure-history diversity represented was limited. Clonotypes shared by all four sorted-subset donors showed higher generation probabilities than non-shared clonotypes. Naive subsets generally had larger estimated clonotype richness than memory subsets. Rarefaction of sorted-subset datasets indicated incomplete sequencing despite the large sequencing depth. Sampling was limited to blood, and TCR repertoires in tissue likely differ from TCR repertoires in blood. Sharing across several donors was observed for about 5% of naive CD4, 3% to 3.5% of naive CD8, 2% to 2.5% of memory CD4, and roughly 0.43% of memory CD8 clonotypes.

Using the deep immunoSEQ assay, TCR CDR3 regions were amplified from genomic DNA by multiplex PCR. For each cell subset, the extracted genomic DNA was distributed evenly across all wells of several immunoSEQ 96-well plates, and each plate served as one replicate. Each replicate PCR for sorted subsets received roughly 200 ng genomic DNA, equal to 30,000 or so T cell genomes. The purified libraries were quantified using a Qubit 3.0 fluorometer, sized with a Bioanalyzer 2100, and then quantified again using the KAPA Library Quantification kit. Every immunoSEQ 96-well plate was sequenced on a separate single-read 150-cycle Illumina NextSeq 550 flow cell. In the paper's pipeline: The immunoSEQ output contained only junctional sequences without quality scores, so filtering could not match that applied to full-length reads. Sequences were annotated with PyIR, a Python wrapper for IgBLAST v1.9, using IMGT germline references to assign V/J genes and CDR3. Reads with weak V/J assignments (E-value above 1e-6), missing CDR3, stop codons, out-of-frame junctions, or ambiguous translated residues were removed. V3J clonotypes were defined as sequences sharing an identical inferred V gene, J gene, and CDR3 amino acid sequence. The percentage overlap between two repertoires was calculated by dividing the number of shared unique clonotypes by the size of the smaller repertoire. RTK rarefaction, the Chao1 estimator, and Recon v2.1 estimates of unobserved clonotypes were used to assess repertoire richness. Generation probabilities for all TCRbeta clonotypes obtained by the gDNA method from a handful of donors were computed using OLGA. TCRdb mirrors the immuneACCESS table, restricted to in-frame sequences. Some clones are absent from its copies; in checked studies, under half trace to an unresolved V gene, and the reason for the others is unknown. The D gene and trimming were derived from the DNA, and the V and J assignments and clone size from that table. The sample records more than 2,000,000 clones, about 92% of which are singletons. The ten largest clones capture roughly 0.14% of the sample.

The CDR3 has 13 amino acids, counting the end cysteine and phenylalanine. Solely the CDR3 DNA is kept, with 39 bases framed from the first base. V is trimmed back by 10 bases and J by 5 bases, and the junction contains 9 bases that no gene match accounts for. The CDR1 and CDR2 encoded by the germline V gene are SGHAT and FQNNGV. This clone was found once. Its antigen is currently not known. The record has no base qualities; no much larger clone is one base away. The source of this sequence is a man aged 18-30 years in good health. The chain was built from TRBV11-2 and TRBJ2-7, and TRBD1 aligns with 9 junction nucleotides. Sequenced input: naive CD4+ T cells sorted from blood. This sample's cell subset or site label indicates: CD45RA+ positively selected. CDR3 sequence: CATRRTGVHEQYF. The base sequence is TGTGCCACTCGGAGGACAGGGGTTCACGAGCAGTACTTC.